Sequencing of this T cell receptor beta chain was carried out in a study of blood T cells in healthy people across ages. The CDR3 has 16 residues. Germline loops: CDR1 DFQATT, CDR2 SNEGSKA (reference sequence). Broader study findings: Diversity of TCR beta correlated strongly with naive T cell percentage. Expanded clonotype shifts may have been confounded, as the donors had an unknown CMV status.

Notes on this clonotype: Its specificity is not known.

Primers used in a second PCR of roughly 6 to 12 cycles were a sample-barcoded 5' primer and a J-beta primer mix. Every sample gave at least 2.5 million paired-end reads containing CDR3. MiXCR was run by TCRdb on the 5' RACE reads, yielding one entry per CDR3 protein. Of some 900,000 distinct CDR3 sequences listed, about 44% are singletons. The chain is built from TRBV20-1 and TRBJ2-5, with 9 bases identical to TRBD1. The J call may be mistaken, given a closer DNA end match to TRBJ2-4. This TCR came from a man between 25 and 39 years old in good health. Source material: blood. CDR3 nucleotide sequence: TGCAGTGCTCAGGGTCTATGGACAGGGGTCAAAAACATTCAGTACTTC. As protein: CSAQGLWTGVKNIQYF.